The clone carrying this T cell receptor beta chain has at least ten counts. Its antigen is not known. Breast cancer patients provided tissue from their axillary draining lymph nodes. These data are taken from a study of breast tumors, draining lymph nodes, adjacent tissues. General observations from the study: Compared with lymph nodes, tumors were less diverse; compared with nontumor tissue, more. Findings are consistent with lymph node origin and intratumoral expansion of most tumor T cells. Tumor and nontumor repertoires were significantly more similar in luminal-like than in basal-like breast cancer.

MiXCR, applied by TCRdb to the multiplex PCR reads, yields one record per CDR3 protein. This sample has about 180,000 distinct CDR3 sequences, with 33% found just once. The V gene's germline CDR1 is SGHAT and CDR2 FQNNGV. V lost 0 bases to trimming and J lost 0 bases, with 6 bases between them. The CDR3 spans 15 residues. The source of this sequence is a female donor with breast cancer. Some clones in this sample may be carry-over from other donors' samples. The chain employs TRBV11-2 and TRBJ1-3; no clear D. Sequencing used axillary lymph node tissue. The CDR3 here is CASSLEVNSGNTIYF. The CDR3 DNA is TGTGCCAGCAGCTTAGAAGTCAACTCTGGAAACACCATATATTTT.